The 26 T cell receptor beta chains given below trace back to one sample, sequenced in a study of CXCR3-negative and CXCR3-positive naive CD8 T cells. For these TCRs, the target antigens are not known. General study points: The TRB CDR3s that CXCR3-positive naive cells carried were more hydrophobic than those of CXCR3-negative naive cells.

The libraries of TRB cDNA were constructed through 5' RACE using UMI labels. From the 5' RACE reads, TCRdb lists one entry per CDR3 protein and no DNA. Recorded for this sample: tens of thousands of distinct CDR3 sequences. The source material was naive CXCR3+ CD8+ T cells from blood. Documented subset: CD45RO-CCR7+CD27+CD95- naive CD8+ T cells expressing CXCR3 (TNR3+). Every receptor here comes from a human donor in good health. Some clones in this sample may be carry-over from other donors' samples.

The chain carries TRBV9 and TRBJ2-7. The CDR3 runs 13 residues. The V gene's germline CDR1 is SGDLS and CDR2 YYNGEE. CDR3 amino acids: CASSVAPDYEQYF.

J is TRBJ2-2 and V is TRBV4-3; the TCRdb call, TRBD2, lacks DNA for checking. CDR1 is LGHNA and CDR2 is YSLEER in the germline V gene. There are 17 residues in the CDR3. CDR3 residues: CASSHSARGENTGELFF.

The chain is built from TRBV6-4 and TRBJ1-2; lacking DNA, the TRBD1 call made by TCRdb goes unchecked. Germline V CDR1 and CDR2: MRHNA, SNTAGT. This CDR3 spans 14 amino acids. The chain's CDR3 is CASSDSTGGYGYTF.

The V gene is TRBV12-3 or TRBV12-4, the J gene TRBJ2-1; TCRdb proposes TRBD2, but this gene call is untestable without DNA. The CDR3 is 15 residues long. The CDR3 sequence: CASIDSLSSYNEQFF.

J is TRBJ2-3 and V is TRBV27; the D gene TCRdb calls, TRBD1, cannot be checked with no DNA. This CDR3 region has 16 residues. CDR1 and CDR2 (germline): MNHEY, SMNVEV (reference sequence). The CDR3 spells CASSVHRGGDTDTQYF.

CDR3 amino acids: CASSQGGVRYEQYF. The chain combines TRBV4-3 with TRBJ2-7; the TCRdb call, TRBD1, lacks DNA for checking. The CDR3 runs 14 residues. Germline-derived CDR1 and CDR2 are LGHNA and YSLEER.

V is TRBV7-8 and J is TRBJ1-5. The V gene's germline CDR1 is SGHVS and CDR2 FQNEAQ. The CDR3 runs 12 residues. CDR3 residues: CASGLDYQPQHF.

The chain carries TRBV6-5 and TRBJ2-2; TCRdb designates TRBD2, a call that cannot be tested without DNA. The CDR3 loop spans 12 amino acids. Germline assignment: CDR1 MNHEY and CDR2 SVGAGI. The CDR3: CATALASGELFF.

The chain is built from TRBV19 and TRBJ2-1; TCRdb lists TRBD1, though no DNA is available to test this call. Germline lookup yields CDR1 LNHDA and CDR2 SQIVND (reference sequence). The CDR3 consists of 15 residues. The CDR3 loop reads CASSQRVGGSYEQFF. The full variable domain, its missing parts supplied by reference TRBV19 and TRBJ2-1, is DGGITQSPKYLFRKEGQNVTLSCEQNLNHDAMYWYRQDPGQGLRLIYYSQIVNDFQKGDIAEGYSVSREKKESFPLTVTSAQKNPTAFYLCASSQRVGGSYEQFFGPGTRLTVL.

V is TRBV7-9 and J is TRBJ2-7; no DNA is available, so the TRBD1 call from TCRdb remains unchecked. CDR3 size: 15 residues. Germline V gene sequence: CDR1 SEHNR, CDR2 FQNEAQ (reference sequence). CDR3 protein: CASRLDRESTYEQYF.

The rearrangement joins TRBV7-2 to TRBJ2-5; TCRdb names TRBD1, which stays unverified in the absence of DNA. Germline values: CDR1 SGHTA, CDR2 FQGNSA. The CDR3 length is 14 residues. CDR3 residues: CASNPRGGEETQYF.

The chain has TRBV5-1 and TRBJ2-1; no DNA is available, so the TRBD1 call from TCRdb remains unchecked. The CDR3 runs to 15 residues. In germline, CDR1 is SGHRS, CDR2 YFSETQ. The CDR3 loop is CASSRMTGGVNEQFF.

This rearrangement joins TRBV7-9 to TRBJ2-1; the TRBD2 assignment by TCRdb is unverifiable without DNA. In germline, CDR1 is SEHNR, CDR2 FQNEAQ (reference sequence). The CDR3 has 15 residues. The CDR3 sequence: CASSLGDYLDNEQFF.

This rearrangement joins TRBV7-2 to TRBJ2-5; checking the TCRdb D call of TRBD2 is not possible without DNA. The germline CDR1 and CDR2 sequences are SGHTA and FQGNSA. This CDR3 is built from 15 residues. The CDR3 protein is CASSLQRGEQETQYF.

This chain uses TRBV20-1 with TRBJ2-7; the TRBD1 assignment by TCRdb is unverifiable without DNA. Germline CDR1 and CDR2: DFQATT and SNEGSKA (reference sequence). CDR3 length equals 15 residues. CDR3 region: CSARDLSGDSYEQYF.

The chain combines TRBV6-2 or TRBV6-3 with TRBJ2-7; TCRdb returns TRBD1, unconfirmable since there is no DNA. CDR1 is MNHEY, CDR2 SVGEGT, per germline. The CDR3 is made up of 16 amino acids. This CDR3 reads CASSHNPGGWGNEQYF.

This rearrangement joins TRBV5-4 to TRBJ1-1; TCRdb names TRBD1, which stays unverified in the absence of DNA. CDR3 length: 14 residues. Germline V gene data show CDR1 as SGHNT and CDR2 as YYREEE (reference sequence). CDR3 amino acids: CASSPDRANTEAFF.

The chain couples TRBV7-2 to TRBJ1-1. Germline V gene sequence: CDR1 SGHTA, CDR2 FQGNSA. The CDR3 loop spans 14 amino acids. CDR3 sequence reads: CASIPGGGNTEAFF.

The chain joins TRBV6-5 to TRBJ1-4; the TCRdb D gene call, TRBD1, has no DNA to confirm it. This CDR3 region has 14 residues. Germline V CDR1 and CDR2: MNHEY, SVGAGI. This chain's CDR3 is CASSGGLTNEKLFF.

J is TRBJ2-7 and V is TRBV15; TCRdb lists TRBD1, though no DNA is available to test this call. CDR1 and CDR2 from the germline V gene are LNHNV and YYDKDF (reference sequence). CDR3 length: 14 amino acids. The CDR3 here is CATSRDMGVYEQYF.

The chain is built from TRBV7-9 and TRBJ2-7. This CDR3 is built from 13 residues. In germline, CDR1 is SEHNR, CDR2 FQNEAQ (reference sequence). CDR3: CASSLGTTYEQYF.

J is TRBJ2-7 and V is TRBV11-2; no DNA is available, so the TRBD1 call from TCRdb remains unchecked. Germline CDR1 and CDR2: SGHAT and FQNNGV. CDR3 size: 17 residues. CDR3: CASSLDVGTGGTYEQYF.

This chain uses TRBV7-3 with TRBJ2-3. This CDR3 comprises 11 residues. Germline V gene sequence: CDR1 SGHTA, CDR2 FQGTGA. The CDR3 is CASRDTDTQYF.

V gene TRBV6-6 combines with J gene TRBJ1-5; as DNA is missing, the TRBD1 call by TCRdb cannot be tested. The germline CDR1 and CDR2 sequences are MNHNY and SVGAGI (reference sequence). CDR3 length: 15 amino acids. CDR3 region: CASSWDGISNQPQHF.

This chain's CDR3 is CASSGLRVSTAKNIQYF. The J gene is TRBJ2-4, the V gene TRBV5-6; the D gene TCRdb calls, TRBD2, cannot be checked with no DNA. Looked up from germline, CDR1 is SGHDT and CDR2 is YYEEEE. This CDR3 has 17 residues.

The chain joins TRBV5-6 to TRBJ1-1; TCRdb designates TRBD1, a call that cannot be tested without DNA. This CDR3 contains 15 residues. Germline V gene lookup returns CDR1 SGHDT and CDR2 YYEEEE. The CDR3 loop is CASSPTGGVGTEAFF.